This T cell receptor (beta chain) was captured by sequencing in a study of shared clonotypes between healthy human individuals. Study overall: The study used three CD4 naive, three CD4 memory, two CD8 naive and one CD8 memory plate per donor. Notes on the study in general: Clonotypes which were not shared had lower generation probabilities than clonotypes that all four donors shared. For naive CD4 cells, around 5% of clonotypes were shared across several donors.

V shed 5 bases and J shed 2 bases, with 15 bases lying between them. Germline V gene lookup returns CDR1 SGHVS and CDR2 FNYEAQ. The CDR3 is made up of 15 amino acids. A split of CD4+ cells into CD45RA+ naive and CD45RA-negative memory subsets was performed. A word on this clone: The antigen remains undetermined.

Generated by immunoSEQ multiplex PCR, the TCRdb table keeps only in-frame clones and is missing some. The repertoire has fewer than 2.5 million clones, 93% of them found once; the top ten carry approximately 0.37%. The sample comprised naive CD4+ T cells from PBMCs. Subset given: CD45RA+ positively selected. The sequence came from a man younger than 35 in good health. Some clones in this sample may be carry-over from other donors' samples. V and J are TRBV7-6 and TRBJ1-1, with no clear D. The CDR3 here is CASSPRPTDNTEAFF. DNA of the CDR3: TGTGCCAGCAGCCCCCGTCCCACAGATAACACTGAAGCTTTCTTT.